This T cell receptor (beta chain) was profiled in a study of CD8 T cells in ankylosing spondylitis. Germline CDR1 and CDR2: SGHDN and FVKESK. With 0 bases removed from V and 2 bases from J, the gap between germline ends came to 11 bases. The CDR3 is 15 residues long. Concerning this clonotype: Its antigen is as yet unknown.

General study findings and limits: In ankylosing spondylitis patients, matched synovial fluid reportedly showed significant enrichment of disease-linked clones. The study identified a TCR beta motif of roughly eight highly homologous variants that appeared characteristic of ankylosing spondylitis blood.

TCRdb reprocessed the 5' RACE reads via MiXCR and lists one record per CDR3 protein. The table includes over 400,000 distinct CDR3 sequences, 25% to 30% detected once. The sequenced material came from blood, either unsorted or a sorted T cell fraction (not recorded which). This sequence originates from a male donor with ankylosing spondylitis. The chain is built from TRBV14 and TRBJ2-7; either TRBD1 or TRBD2 may supply D (5 bases each). The CDR3 loop is CASSQDEGTAYEQYF. The CDR3 DNA is TGTGCCAGCAGCCAAGATGAAGGGACCGCCTACGAGCAGTACTTC. The variable domain in full, completed from reference TRBV14 and TRBJ2-7, reads EAGVTQFPSHSVIEKGQTVTLRCDPISGHDNLYWYRRVMGKEIKFLLHFVKESKQDESGMPNNRFLAERTGGTYSTLKVQPAELEDSGVYFCASSQDEGTAYEQYFGPGTRLTVT.